A selection of T cell receptor beta chains follows, all from one sample in a study of blood T cell repertoires in COVID-19. Profiled with immunoSEQ multiplex PCR; TCRdb holds only in-frame clones, not every one. The repertoire consists of roughly 300,000 clones, with 70% to 90% occurring once and the leading ten covering approximately 5%. The sample comprised PBMCs or T cells enriched from blood (not recorded which). Every receptor here comes from a woman aged 25 to 39 who had recovered from COVID-19. The CDR3 runs from the conserved cysteine through the conserved F or W. Fields, in order: J gene, clone size, V gene, D gene, CDR3 DNA, CDR3 protein. A D gene is named only where the DNA matches it firmly. A clone size is listed for some rows: how often the clone was seen (once, few, many), or a class if it is expanded.

j_call: TRBJ2-7
clone_size: NA
v_call: TRBV5-4
d_call: TRBD1
cdr3_nt: TGTGCCAGCAGCTCCGGGACAGGGGCCTACGAGCAGTACTTC
cdr3_aa: CASSSGTGAYEQYF

j_call: TRBJ2-7
clone_size: NA
v_call: TRBV27
d_call: TRBD2
cdr3_nt: TGTGCCAGCAGTTTATCCTCGGGGGGTGCCATGAGTGAGCAGTACTTC
cdr3_aa: CASSLSSGGAMSEQYF

j_call: TRBJ2-2
clone_size: NA
v_call: TRBV5-1
d_call: TRBD2
cdr3_nt: TGCGCCAGCACCCCAGCGGGGGGGCTTACTGGGGAGCTGTTTTTT
cdr3_aa: CASTPAGGLTGELFF

j_call: TRBJ1-2
clone_size: NA
v_call: TRBV5-1
d_call: TRBD1
cdr3_nt: TGCGCCAGCAGCTTGTCTGGGACAGAGGGCGGCTACACCTTC
cdr3_aa: CASSLSGTEGGYTF

j_call: TRBJ2-4
clone_size: NA
v_call: TRBV30
d_call: NA
cdr3_nt: TGTGCCTGGAGTGTACGGCGGGTCTCCATTGGCGCCATTCAGTACTTC
cdr3_aa: CAWSVRRVSIGAIQYF

j_call: TRBJ2-7
clone_size: NA
v_call: TRBV5-4
d_call: NA
cdr3_nt: TGTGCCAGCAGCGGTACAGATAGCTCCTACGAGCAGTACTTC
cdr3_aa: CASSGTDSSYEQYF

j_call: TRBJ1-4
clone_size: NA
v_call: TRBV6-2/TRBV6-3
d_call: TRBD1
cdr3_nt: TGTGCCAGCAGTTACTCGAGGGGGCATGAAAAACTGTTTTTT
cdr3_aa: CASSYSRGHEKLFF

j_call: TRBJ1-2
clone_size: NA
v_call: TRBV4-2
d_call: NA
cdr3_nt: TGTGCCAGCAGCCAAGATAGTCCCCGACAGGCAATGAGGTATGGCTACACCTTC
cdr3_aa: CASSQDSPRQAMRYGYTF

j_call: TRBJ1-1
clone_size: NA
v_call: TRBV2
d_call: NA
cdr3_nt: TGTGCCAGCACCTTCTCACGAGGGAGTGAAGCTTTCTTT
cdr3_aa: CASTFSRGSEAFF

j_call: TRBJ2-7
clone_size: NA
v_call: TRBV10-3
d_call: NA
cdr3_nt: TGTGCCATCAGCGGGTTTGCTTCCTCCTACGAGCAGTACTTC
cdr3_aa: CAISGFASSYEQYF

j_call: TRBJ1-2
clone_size: NA
v_call: TRBV30
d_call: TRBD1
cdr3_nt: TGTGCCTGGAGCCCCGGGACAGGGAAGCCCAGTACCTATGGCTACACCTTC
cdr3_aa: CAWSPGTGKPSTYGYTF

j_call: TRBJ2-3
clone_size: NA
v_call: TRBV27
d_call: NA
cdr3_nt: TGTGCCAGCAGTTTATTGACTAGCACAGATACGCAGTATTTT
cdr3_aa: CASSLLTSTDTQYF

j_call: TRBJ1-2
clone_size: NA
v_call: TRBV7-9
d_call: TRBD1
cdr3_nt: TGTGCCAGCAGCCGTCTCGGGCAGACAGGGCCGTTTGGCTACACCTTC
cdr3_aa: CASSRLGQTGPFGYTF

j_call: TRBJ2-5
clone_size: NA
v_call: TRBV24-1
d_call: TRBD1
cdr3_nt: TGTGCCACCAGTGATCCCCGGGACAGGGAAGGGACCCAGTACTTC
cdr3_aa: CATSDPRDREGTQYF

j_call: TRBJ2-7
clone_size: NA
v_call: TRBV9
d_call: NA
cdr3_nt: TGTGCCAGCAGCGTAGCGTCCAACCCGGGGGAGCAGTACTTC
cdr3_aa: CASSVASNPGEQYF

j_call: TRBJ2-2
clone_size: NA
v_call: TRBV18
d_call: NA
cdr3_nt: TGTGCCAGCTCGGCCGGACAAGAGCTCGGGGAGCTGTTTTTT
cdr3_aa: CASSAGQELGELFF

j_call: TRBJ1-5
clone_size: NA
v_call: TRBV5-5
d_call: NA
cdr3_nt: TGTGCCAGCAGCACCGACATTTTGGGCAATCAGCCCCAGCATTTT
cdr3_aa: CASSTDILGNQPQHF

j_call: TRBJ1-5
clone_size: few
v_call: TRBV7-2
d_call: NA
cdr3_nt: TGTGCCAGCAGCCTCGACAGGTCATTAAATCAGCCCCAGCATTTT
cdr3_aa: CASSLDRSLNQPQHF

j_call: TRBJ1-2
clone_size: NA
v_call: TRBV6-2/TRBV6-3
d_call: TRBD1
cdr3_nt: TGTGCCAGCAGTGCTCGGACAGGGGTATCGGATGGCTACACCTTC
cdr3_aa: CASSARTGVSDGYTF

j_call: TRBJ1-4
clone_size: NA
v_call: TRBV30
d_call: NA
cdr3_nt: TGTGCCTGGAGTGTAGATCAGAATGAAAAACTGTTTTTT
cdr3_aa: CAWSVDQNEKLFF

j_call: TRBJ1-5
clone_size: NA
v_call: TRBV5-1
d_call: TRBD1
cdr3_nt: TGCGCCAGCAGCTTGGCTGGACAGGCCCAGCCCCAGCATTTT
cdr3_aa: CASSLAGQAQPQHF

j_call: TRBJ2-4
clone_size: NA
v_call: TRBV18
d_call: NA
cdr3_nt: TGTGCCAGCTCACCACTGGCGGCCAGTTCCTCACTACCAAAAAACATTCAGTACTTC
cdr3_aa: CASSPLAASSSLPKNIQYF